These T cell receptor beta chains were read from a single sample in a study of cytomegalovirus exposure and HLA in healthy donors. Generated by immunoSEQ multiplex PCR, the TCRdb table keeps only in-frame clones and is missing some. The sample holds more than 110,000 clones; more than 60% are singletons and the top ten take over 8.5%. Sample: PBMCs. These receptors came from a woman in her fifties or sixties in good health and CMV-seropositive. Both conserved end residues are part of each CDR3. Each record gives: CDR3 DNA, CDR3 protein, V gene, clone size, D gene, J gene. A D gene is named only where the DNA matches it firmly. Some rows mark clone size as missing; the rest say once, few, many or name a class of expanded clone.

CDR3 DNA: TGCGCCAGCAGCCAGGGGGGTGGCGAGCAGTACTTC
CDR3 protein: CASSQGGGEQYF
V gene: TRBV4-1
clone size: -
D gene: -
J gene: TRBJ2-7

CDR3 DNA: TGTGCCAGCAGCCTAGACCGGACAGTCTTTCAGGGCTACACCTTC
CDR3 protein: CASSLDRTVFQGYTF
V gene: TRBV4-2
clone size: once
D gene: -
J gene: TRBJ1-2

CDR3 DNA: TGTGCCAGTAGTATCAGGGATAACTATGGCTACACCTTC
CDR3 protein: CASSIRDNYGYTF
V gene: TRBV19
clone size: few
D gene: -
J gene: TRBJ1-2

CDR3 DNA: TGTGCCAGCAGCTTAAGGGCCATGACGGGGGGTCAAACCGGGGAGCTGTTTTTT
CDR3 protein: CASSLRAMTGGQTGELFF
V gene: TRBV7-3
clone size: -
D gene: TRBD2
J gene: TRBJ2-2

CDR3 DNA: TGCAGCGGGTCCAGGGGGAAATCAGATACGCAGTATTTT
CDR3 protein: CSGSRGKSDTQYF
V gene: TRBV29-1
clone size: -
D gene: TRBD1
J gene: TRBJ2-3

CDR3 DNA: TGTGCCAGTAGTCAAAATAGCCGGACGGGGGAGACCCAGTACTTC
CDR3 protein: CASSQNSRTGETQYF
V gene: TRBV19
clone size: -
D gene: -
J gene: TRBJ2-5

CDR3 DNA: TGTGCCAGCAGCCTGGGGAGTGAGACAGCTTTCACTGAAGCTTTCTTT
CDR3 protein: CASSLGSETAFTEAFF
V gene: TRBV5-6
clone size: -
D gene: -
J gene: TRBJ1-1

CDR3 DNA: TGTGCCAGCAGCGTAGTGGGGCGGGGGGGCCTGGGAGATACGCAGTATTTT
CDR3 protein: CASSVVGRGGLGDTQYF
V gene: TRBV9
clone size: -
D gene: TRBD2
J gene: TRBJ2-3

CDR3 DNA: TGCGCCAGCAGCCAAGCGGGATTTGCAACTAATGAAAAACTGTTTTTT
CDR3 protein: CASSQAGFATNEKLFF
V gene: TRBV4-1
clone size: -
D gene: -
J gene: TRBJ1-4

CDR3 DNA: TGTGCCACCAGCAGAGATCGAGGAGGGGAGGGAAACACCATATATTTT
CDR3 protein: CATSRDRGGEGNTIYF
V gene: TRBV15
clone size: -
D gene: -
J gene: TRBJ1-3

CDR3 DNA: TGTGCCAGCAGCGCCCAGACTGAGGGCTACACCTTC
CDR3 protein: CASSAQTEGYTF
V gene: TRBV9
clone size: -
D gene: -
J gene: TRBJ1-2

CDR3 DNA: TGTGCCAGCAGCCAAGATCCCGGGACAGGCTCCTACGAGCAGTACTTC
CDR3 protein: CASSQDPGTGSYEQYF
V gene: TRBV4-2
clone size: -
D gene: TRBD1
J gene: TRBJ2-7

CDR3 DNA: TGTGCCAGCAGTGTACCAGGGCGGCAATCACCCCTCCACTTT
CDR3 protein: CASSVPGRQSPLHF
V gene: TRBV28
clone size: -
D gene: -
J gene: TRBJ1-6

CDR3 DNA: TGTGCCAGCAGTCCGACTCAGACGGGGGAGACCCAGTACTTC
CDR3 protein: CASSPTQTGETQYF
V gene: TRBV27
clone size: -
D gene: -
J gene: TRBJ2-5

CDR3 DNA: TGTGCCAGCAGCCGACCCGGCAGGGAAAACACCATATATTTT
CDR3 protein: CASSRPGRENTIYF
V gene: TRBV28
clone size: -
D gene: -
J gene: TRBJ1-3

CDR3 DNA: TGCGCCAGCAGCGCAGTAGACCCGACAGACATGAACACTGAAGCTTTCTTT
CDR3 protein: CASSAVDPTDMNTEAFF
V gene: TRBV5-1
clone size: -
D gene: -
J gene: TRBJ1-1

CDR3 DNA: TGTGCCAGCAGCCCCGGGGACAGGCGACATGAGCAGTTCTTC
CDR3 protein: CASSPGDRRHEQFF
V gene: TRBV11-3
clone size: -
D gene: TRBD1
J gene: TRBJ2-1

CDR3 DNA: TGTGCCAGCAGCGCGCGACAGACTAATCAGCCCCAGCATTTT
CDR3 protein: CASSARQTNQPQHF
V gene: TRBV9
clone size: -
D gene: -
J gene: TRBJ1-5

CDR3 DNA: TGTGCCAGCAGTTACTCGAGGGATCGCGACAGGACCACGCTGGATGGCAATCAGCCCCAGCATTTT
CDR3 protein: CASSYSRDRDRTTLDGNQPQHF
V gene: TRBV6-7
clone size: once
D gene: -
J gene: TRBJ1-5

CDR3 DNA: TGTGCCATCAGCACAGGGGGCGGTCAGCCCCAGCATTTT
CDR3 protein: CAISTGGGQPQHF
V gene: TRBV10-3
clone size: -
D gene: TRBD1
J gene: TRBJ1-5

CDR3 DNA: TGCGCCAGCAGCTCCACGACGACATACGAGCAGTACTTC
CDR3 protein: CASSSTTTYEQYF
V gene: TRBV5-1
clone size: -
D gene: -
J gene: TRBJ2-7

CDR3 DNA: TGCGCCAGCAGCCGAGTCACAGGGGGCCGGGAGACCCAGTACTTC
CDR3 protein: CASSRVTGGRETQYF
V gene: TRBV4-1
clone size: -
D gene: TRBD1
J gene: TRBJ2-5

CDR3 DNA: TGCGCCAGCAGCCAAGAAGCGGGGTATTATGGCTACACCTTC
CDR3 protein: CASSQEAGYYGYTF
V gene: TRBV4-3
clone size: -
D gene: -
J gene: TRBJ1-2

CDR3 DNA: TGTGCCATCAGTGTGGGTAGCGGGCCCTCCTACAATGAGCAGTTCTTC
CDR3 protein: CAISVGSGPSYNEQFF
V gene: TRBV10-3
clone size: -
D gene: TRBD2
J gene: TRBJ2-1

CDR3 DNA: TGTGCCAGCAGTGAACCCCCGACTAGCGGGGGAAACAATGAGCAGTTCTTC
CDR3 protein: CASSEPPTSGGNNEQFF
V gene: TRBV27
clone size: -
D gene: TRBD2
J gene: TRBJ2-1

CDR3 DNA: TGTGCCAGCAGCCAAGTTCCCACAGGGTTAAGGGAAAAACTGTTTTTT
CDR3 protein: CASSQVPTGLREKLFF
V gene: TRBV14
clone size: -
D gene: -
J gene: TRBJ1-4

CDR3 DNA: TGTGCCAGCAATTCTAGCCCGGGGTCGGGGTATGGCTACACCTTC
CDR3 protein: CASNSSPGSGYGYTF
V gene: TRBV27
clone size: -
D gene: -
J gene: TRBJ1-2

CDR3 DNA: TGCGCCAGCAGCTTGTATGGGGGCGATTACAATGAGCAGTTCTTC
CDR3 protein: CASSLYGGDYNEQFF
V gene: TRBV5-1
clone size: -
D gene: -
J gene: TRBJ2-1

CDR3 DNA: TGTGCCAGCAGCTTAAAAAGTGGGCAGGGTGCCTATGGCTACACCTTC
CDR3 protein: CASSLKSGQGAYGYTF
V gene: TRBV7-9
clone size: -
D gene: -
J gene: TRBJ1-2

CDR3 DNA: TGTGCCAGCAGCCCGACGGGGGGCGACGAGCAGTACTTC
CDR3 protein: CASSPTGGDEQYF
V gene: TRBV28
clone size: -
D gene: -
J gene: TRBJ2-7

CDR3 DNA: TGTGCCAGCAGTTTATCGTGGAGGGGATCAGGAAACACCATATATTTT
CDR3 protein: CASSLSWRGSGNTIYF
V gene: TRBV27
clone size: -
D gene: -
J gene: TRBJ1-3

CDR3 DNA: TGTTCCAGCAGCTTAGATTTCAGTGGCTATGGCTACACCTTC
CDR3 protein: CSSSLDFSGYGYTF
V gene: TRBV7-9
clone size: -
D gene: -
J gene: TRBJ1-2

CDR3 DNA: TGTGCCAGCACCCCCAGCGGGAACGATTCACCCCTCCACTTT
CDR3 protein: CASTPSGNDSPLHF
V gene: TRBV2
clone size: once
D gene: -
J gene: TRBJ1-6

CDR3 DNA: TGCGCCAGCAGTCATGGACAGACCGGGGAGCTGTTTTTT
CDR3 protein: CASSHGQTGELFF
V gene: TRBV4-3
clone size: -
D gene: -
J gene: TRBJ2-2

CDR3 DNA: TGTGCCAGCAGCTCTCAGGGGGCTGGTTCACCCCTCCACTTT
CDR3 protein: CASSSQGAGSPLHF
V gene: TRBV7-9
clone size: once
D gene: TRBD1
J gene: TRBJ1-6

CDR3 DNA: TGTGCCAGCAGCTCGCGACAGGGGGTCTATGGCTACACCTTC
CDR3 protein: CASSSRQGVYGYTF
V gene: TRBV5-4
clone size: -
D gene: TRBD1
J gene: TRBJ1-2

CDR3 DNA: TGCGCCAGCAGCCTCGATGGCGGGGGCGGTTTCGATACGCAGTATTTT
CDR3 protein: CASSLDGGGGFDTQYF
V gene: TRBV4-1
clone size: few
D gene: -
J gene: TRBJ2-3

CDR3 DNA: TGCGCCAGCAGCCAGTCCTGGACAGGGGAGGCTTACGAGCAGTACTTC
CDR3 protein: CASSQSWTGEAYEQYF
V gene: TRBV4-1
clone size: -
D gene: TRBD1
J gene: TRBJ2-7

CDR3 DNA: TGTGCCAGTAGTATCCGTCGGCTAGCGGGGATGGAGACCCAGTACTTC
CDR3 protein: CASSIRRLAGMETQYF
V gene: TRBV19
clone size: -
D gene: TRBD2
J gene: TRBJ2-5

CDR3 DNA: TGTGCCAGCAGTTTAGAGGCGGGGTATCAGCCCCAGCATTTT
CDR3 protein: CASSLEAGYQPQHF
V gene: TRBV28
clone size: -
D gene: -
J gene: TRBJ1-5

CDR3 DNA: TGTGCCAGCAGCTCGGGGGGCGGGGAGCTGTTTTTT
CDR3 protein: CASSSGGGELFF
V gene: TRBV7-2
clone size: -
D gene: TRBD2
J gene: TRBJ2-2

CDR3 DNA: TGTGCCAGCAGCGTAGGAAGCGGACGATACGAGCAGTACTTC
CDR3 protein: CASSVGSGRYEQYF
V gene: TRBV9
clone size: -
D gene: -
J gene: TRBJ2-7

CDR3 DNA: TGCAGCGTTGAAGGGCAGGGACAGTACGAGCAGTACTTC
CDR3 protein: CSVEGQGQYEQYF
V gene: TRBV29-1
clone size: once
D gene: TRBD1
J gene: TRBJ2-7

CDR3 DNA: TGTGCCAGCAGCTTCGACCGGGACTCCCGGGTAGATGCTTTCTTT
CDR3 protein: CASSFDRDSRVDAFF
V gene: TRBV7-8
clone size: -
D gene: -
J gene: TRBJ1-1

CDR3 DNA: TGTGCCAGCAGCCCGGGCGGGTGGAATGAAAAACTGTTTTTT
CDR3 protein: CASSPGGWNEKLFF
V gene: TRBV5-4
clone size: once
D gene: -
J gene: TRBJ1-4